These 20 T cell receptor beta chains share one sample of origin, sequenced in a study of T cell repertoires in cytomegalovirus infection (dated by TCRdb to between 2019 and 2020). These TCRs' antigens remain unknown. Sequencing relied on an Illumina HiSeq 1500. The public reads were run again by TCRdb, first through fastp at Q25 and then through MiXCR, and only productive beta chains were kept. A single entry per CDR3 protein holds the most common genes and DNA from its merged rows. This sample gives 360,000 or so distinct CDR3 sequences in total; around a third of them show up just once. The ten biggest clones cover around an eighth of the sample. The treatment or condition label of this sample denotes: in vitro stimulation with specific CMV peptide epitopes to enrich CMV-specific T cells. The specimen comprised cultured PBMCs, sampled from culture after CMV antigen stimulation. Source of these receptors: a human donor in good health (CMV status not recorded). Some clones in this sample may be carry-over from other donors' samples.

The J gene is TRBJ1-2, the V gene TRBV12-3 or TRBV12-4; 9 bases fit TRBD1. Unmatched junction bases numbered 8, after V lost 5 bases and J lost 7 bases. CDR3 size: 14 residues. The CDR3 is CASSLQVQGAGYTF. DNA of the CDR3: TGTGCCAGCAGTCTCCAGGTACAGGGGGCTGGCTACACCTTC.

V and J are TRBV12-3 or TRBV12-4 and TRBJ2-5; 7 bases are shared with TRBD2. V shed 5 bases, J shed 0 bases, and the junction held 9 bases outside the gene matches. The CDR3 is 16 amino acids. In DNA form, the CDR3 reads TGTGCCAGCAGTCCCTGGACTAGGACGTACCAAGAGACCCAGTACTTC. Protein: CASSPWTRTYQETQYF.

The chain uses TRBV2 and TRBJ1-4; D unclear. The ends were cut back, 6 bases at V and 3 bases at J, with 11 bases in the middle. The CDR3 runs to 14 residues. The germline V gene encodes CDR1 SNHLY and CDR2 FYNNEI. The CDR3 DNA is TGTGCCAGCAGGGAGGACCCCGCTAATGAAAAACTGTTTTTT. Translation: CASREDPANEKLFF.

The J gene is TRBJ1-2, the V gene TRBV6-5; 7 bases line up with TRBD1. From germline, CDR1 is MNHEY and CDR2 SVGAGI. The length of the CDR3 is 14 residues. Germline trimming cut 5 bases from V and 4 bases from J; bases unmatched to any gene: 7. The CDR3 here is CASSRGQTSYGYTF. CDR3 nucleotides: TGTGCCAGCAGTCGGGGACAGACGAGCTATGGCTACACCTTC.

This clonotype was observed at least ten times. The rearrangement uses TRBV20-1 and TRBJ2-4; 9 nucleotides agree with TRBD1. This CDR3 region has 16 residues. V was pared by 1 base and J by 0 bases, with 4 bases of the junction left unmatched. Germline loops: CDR1 DFQATT, CDR2 SNEGSKA (reference sequence). This CDR3 is CSARGTGDLAKNIQYF. For the CDR3, the DNA is TGCAGTGCTAGAGGGACAGGGGATCTAGCCAAAAACATTCAGTACTTC.

This clonotype was picked up many times. The chain employs TRBV7-2 and TRBJ1-3; D gene uncertain. The CDR3 contains 12 residues. Germline-derived CDR1 and CDR2 are SGHTA and FQGNSA. V lost 2 bases to trimming and J lost 1 base, with 0 bases between them. CDR3 in amino acids: CASSLSGNTIYF. The DNA for the CDR3 is TGTGCCAGCAGCTTATCTGGAAACACCATATATTTT.

This clonotype was recorded many times. V gene TRBV7-6 combines with J gene TRBJ2-1; the match to TRBD2 covers 9 bases. Germline V gene sequence: CDR1 SGHVS, CDR2 FNYEAQ. J gave up 6 bases and V 3 bases, and 9 bases lay outside the gene matches. There are 16 residues in the CDR3. The CDR3 region is CASSFSASGISNEQFF. The CDR3 nucleotides are TGTGCCAGCAGCTTCTCGGCTAGCGGGATATCCAATGAGCAGTTCTTC. Using reference TRBV7-6 and TRBJ2-1 for the parts outside the CDR3, the full variable domain is GAGVSQSPRYKVTKRGQDVALRCDPISGHVSLYWYRQALGQGPEFLTYFNYEAQQDKSGLPNDRFSAERPEGSISTLTIQRTEQRDSAMYRCASSFSASGISNEQFFGPGTRLTVL.

This clonotype has only a few counts. The rearrangement links TRBV29-1 to TRBJ2-2; D is possibly TRBD2 (5 bases). The CDR3 contains 12 residues. CDR1 is SQVTM, CDR2 ANQGSEA, per germline. Deletions cut 3 bases from V and 6 bases from J, with 8 bases between. CDR3 region: CSVEPGAGELFF. The CDR3, as DNA: TGCAGCGTTGAGCCCGGGGCCGGGGAGCTGTTTTTT.

Only a few counts were recorded for this clonotype. The genes are TRBV20-1 and TRBJ2-1, with a tentative D call TRBD2 (6 bases). The CDR3 is 15 residues long. CDR1 is DFQATT and CDR2 is SNEGSKA in the germline V gene (reference sequence). V lost 6 bases and J lost 2, with 17 bases in between. The CDR3 bases are TGCAGTGCATCAAGGTTAGCGGAAACCTACAATGAGCAGTTCTTC. Translated: CSASRLAETYNEQFF.

This clonotype qualifies as medium-sized. The chain combines TRBV7-2 with TRBJ2-1; TRBD2 aligns across 9 bases. The CDR3 runs to 19 residues. With V trimmed by 0 bases and J by 4 bases, 13 bases remained unmatched. The germline V gene has CDR1 SGHTA and CDR2 FQGNSA. CDR3 sequence reads: CASSLAVRGVAGVYNEQFF. The CDR3 coding sequence is TGTGCCAGCAGCTTAGCCGTAAGGGGGGTAGCGGGAGTTTACAATGAGCAGTTCTTC.

Only a few counts were recorded for this clonotype. The rearrangement joins TRBV24-1 to TRBJ1-5; D unresolved. The CDR3 runs 14 residues. Between the trimmed V and J ends, which lost 5 bases and 0 bases, there was a span of 7 bases. The germline CDR1 and CDR2 sequences are KGHDR and SFDVKD. The CDR3 DNA is TGTGCCACCAGTGGAAAGATTAGCAATCAGCCCCAGCATTTT. Its translation is CATSGKISNQPQHF.

The J gene is TRBJ2-3, the V gene TRBV7-8; 8 positions match TRBD1. This CDR3 has 15 residues. V lost 5 bases to trimming and J lost 2 bases; unmatched junction nucleotides: 6. Germline V gene data show CDR1 as SGHVS and CDR2 as FQNEAQ. The CDR3 nucleotides read TGTGCCAGCAGCCCCGAACAGGGGGACACAGATACGCAGTATTTT. This sequence encodes CASSPEQGDTDTQYF.

This clonotype was counted a few times. The chain is built from TRBV5-6 and TRBJ2-3; tentatively, D is TRBD2 (5 bases). V lost 2 bases and J 0 bases, leaving 10 bases between the germline ends. CDR3 length equals 15 residues. Germline CDR1 and CDR2: SGHDT and YYEEEE. The CDR3 DNA sequence: TGTGCCAGCAGCTTTTTGGGCGGGAGCACAGATACGCAGTATTTT. Translating gives CASSFLGGSTDTQYF.

The chain uses TRBV27 and TRBJ2-3; D is ambiguous. This CDR3 contains 13 residues. Germline lookup yields CDR1 MNHEY and CDR2 SMNVEV (reference sequence). The germline V and J ends were trimmed by 7 bases and 8 bases, with 16 bases remaining between them. CDR3 nucleotides: TGTGCCAGCATGTTTGCTCCGGTTGGTACGCAGTATTTT. It translates to CASMFAPVGTQYF.

In DNA form, the CDR3 reads TGTGCCAGCATTAACCGGGACAGGTCCTACGAGCAGTACTTC. It codes for CASINRDRSYEQYF. The chain recombines TRBV28 with TRBJ2-7, with 8 nucleotides matching TRBD1. Germline V gene data show CDR1 as MDHEN and CDR2 as SYDVKM. V lost 7 bases and J lost 1; bases outside the gene matches: 6. The CDR3 is made up of 14 amino acids.

This clonotype has more than one count but fewer than ten. The chain recombines TRBV6-1 with TRBJ1-5; 7 bases are shared with TRBD1. The V gene's germline CDR1 is MNHNS and CDR2 SASEGT. The CDR3 is 16 amino acids. J was trimmed by 1 base and V by 5 bases; bases with no gene match: 8. CDR3 sequence: CASSSAGGTSNQPQHF. As DNA, the CDR3 is TGTGCCAGCAGTTCGGCAGGGGGGACGAGCAATCAGCCCCAGCATTTT.

The sample holds a few counts of this clonotype. The chain links TRBV7-2 to TRBJ2-6; D is perhaps TRBD1 (7 bases). CDR1 is SGHTA and CDR2 is FQGNSA in the germline V gene. The CDR3 runs to 20 residues. Trimming cost V 2 bases and J 0 bases, with 20 bases left between them. This chain's CDR3 is CASSLWGRGVLSSGANVLTF. The CDR3, as DNA: TGTGCCAGCAGCTTATGGGGCAGGGGGGTCCTCAGCTCTGGGGCCAACGTCCTGACTTTC.

The genes are TRBV6-5 and TRBJ2-5; TRBD2 agrees at 9 bases. The germline gives CDR1 MNHEY, CDR2 SVGAGI. The CDR3 runs 15 residues. Trimming took 5 bases from V and 7 from J; bases not matched to a gene: 11. The DNA for the CDR3 is TGTGCCAGCAGTACCTCGACTAGCGGCGGGGGGACCCAGTACTTC. Residues: CASSTSTSGGGTQYF.

This clonotype was seen only a few times. This sequence joins TRBV28 and TRBJ1-5, with 8 bases that match TRBD1. This CDR3 comprises 16 residues. J lost 3 bases, V lost 4 bases, and 8 bases had no gene match. CDR1 and CDR2 (germline): MDHEN, SYDVKM. The CDR3 sequence is CASSSGGQGANQPQHF. The DNA for the CDR3 is TGTGCCAGCAGTTCCGGAGGGCAGGGGGCCAATCAGCCCCAGCATTTT.

The J gene is TRBJ2-1, the V gene TRBV6-2 or TRBV6-3; the D is unclear. The V gene lost 6 bases and the J gene lost 3 bases, with 9 bases spanning the gap. The CDR3 has 13 residues. The germline gives CDR1 MNHEY, CDR2 SVGEGT. The CDR3, as DNA: TGTGCCAGCAGCCCCGCCTTCTACAATGAGCAGTTCTTC. This gives the protein CASSPAFYNEQFF.